The present TCR beta chain was sequenced within a study of OX40 agonist ivuxolimab in advanced cancers. About the full investigation: Ivuxolimab was an agonistic, fully human IgG2 monoclonal antibody directed against OX40 (CD134), a costimulatory receptor. Intravenous ivuxolimab was administered to patients every 2 weeks at six dose levels: 0.01, 0.1, 0.3, 1.5, 3 and 10 mg/kg. Partial responses were achieved by three dose-escalation patients, of whom one had hepatocellular carcinoma and two had cutaneous melanoma. In the dose-escalation cohort, approximately 82% of patients were male, and the mean age was roughly 56 years with a range of roughly 20 to 80. Prior anti-PD-1, anti-PD-L1 or anti-CTLA-4 therapy was permitted, and checkpoint inhibitors had been received by around 39% of dose-escalation patients. Of the approximately 54 patients in dose escalation, about 20 had hepatocellular carcinoma, some 15 had melanoma, 9 had renal cell carcinoma and 9 had head and neck cancer. Peripheral TCRbeta sequencing was intended to test whether TCR sequence diversity was altered and clonal T-cell expansion was caused by ivuxolimab. The paper describes the monotherapy dose-escalation part (N = 52 patients) of the phase I trial of ivuxolimab. The paper's findings and limits, for the study overall: Low levels of normalized T-cell clonal expansion were also seen in some patients who did not respond. Clonal expansion of both CD4+ and CD8+ blood T cells was observed from baseline to week 6 at doses 0.1 to 3.0 mg/kg. After ivuxolimab, more expanded clones were found on average in CD8+ T cells than in CD4+ T cells. Antigen specificity was not determined for the clonally expanded peripheral T cells. In partial responders in the 0.1-3.0 mg/kg groups, normalized peripheral clonal expansion was found to be among the lowest, especially among CD8+ T cells.

The trial excluded patients who had a history of autoimmune disease or who were on systemic immunosuppression. In every dose cohort, peripheral blood was drawn for TCR sequencing at baseline, cycle 4 day 1, and cycle 7 day 1. Samples were obtained from an open-label, multicenter, first-in-human phase I dose-escalation trial of ivuxolimab. The trial enrolled adults with locally advanced or metastatic head and neck squamous cell, hepatocellular, melanoma or renal cell carcinoma. Before TCR sequencing, CD4+ T cells and CD8+ T cells from peripheral blood were sorted into separate populations. For sequencing of the TCRbeta CDR3 region, genomic DNA was extracted from the sorted cells. The immunoSEQ Assay was used to sequence the TCRbeta CDR3 regions. What TCRdb holds here is the immuneACCESS table cut down to in-frame rearrangements. Part of the clones is not present; checked against another copy, under half of the missing clones reflect an unresolved V gene, and the others are unexplained. The sample profile shows 75,000 to 80,000 clones; around 87% of them were found once. The ten largest make up roughly 5.8% of the sample.

As regards this clone: This receptor's antigen is unknown. One base away there is no much larger clone; base qualities are not given.

V lost 2 bases and J lost 5 bases; the stretch between them is 16 bases long. The germline V gene encodes CDR1 SGHNT and CDR2 YYREEE (reference sequence). The CDR3 goes from the cysteine to the phenylalanine over 15 residues. The read is trimmed to its CDR3 DNA, 45 bases read in frame from base 1. The receptor was isolated from an adult with an advanced solid tumor such as melanoma, head and neck, liver or kidney cancer. The receptor chain draws on TRBV5-4 and TRBJ1-2; TRBD1 could be the D gene, as 6 bases match. Sequenced here: CD4+ or CD8+ T cells sorted from blood, sampled in a trial of the OX40 agonist ivuxolimab. The CDR3 here reads CASSFRGGDPYGYTF. The nucleotides read TGTGCCAGCAGCTTCCGAGGGGGAGATCCTTATGGCTACACCTTC.